The 29 T cell receptor beta chains in this list originate from one sample, sequenced in a study of blood T cell repertoires in COVID-19. Measured with immunoSEQ multiplex PCR; TCRdb has only the in-frame clones, and not every one. The table has tens of thousands of clones, roughly 82% seen once. Sequencing was performed on peripheral blood. The receptors derive from an elderly woman with acute or convalescent COVID-19.

The chain combines TRBV4-1 with TRBJ2-3, with 7 bases matching TRBD2. V was pared by 1 base and J by 1 base, with 11 bases of the junction left unmatched. CDR1 is MGHRA, CDR2 YSYEKL, per germline. There are 18 residues in the CDR3. The CDR3, as DNA: TGCGCCAGCAGCCAAGGGACTAGGGCCGTTAAGGGCACAGATACGCAGTATTTT. Its translation: CASSQGTRAVKGTDTQYF.

The chain uses TRBV7-8 and TRBJ2-3; TRBD2 aligns across 12 bases. Trimming cost V 7 bases and J 2 bases; bases outside gene matches: 16. The CDR3 has 19 amino acids. Germline V gene lookup returns CDR1 SGHVS and CDR2 FQNEAQ. CDR3 amino acids: CASILQLAGGGTFTDTQYF. DNA for the CDR3: TGTGCCAGCATTCTCCAGCTAGCGGGAGGGGGGACTTTCACAGATACGCAGTATTTT.

This clone was counted a single time. The chain carries TRBV7-9 and TRBJ2-2; 8 bases align to TRBD2. V was clipped by 8 bases and J by 0 bases; unmatched bases: 2. Germline V gene sequence: CDR1 SEHNR, CDR2 FQNEAQ (reference sequence). The CDR3 is 14 residues long. The CDR3 DNA reads TGTGCCAGCTCAGCGGGAGCGAACACCGGGGAGCTGTTTTTT. Translating gives CASSAGANTGELFF. The full variable domain, rest sourced from reference TRBV7-9 and TRBJ2-2, is DTGVSQNPRHKITKRGQNVTFRCDPISEHNRLYWYRQTLGQGPEFLTYFQNEAQLEKSRLLSDRFSAERPKGSFSTLEIQRTEQGDSAMYLCASSAGANTGELFFGEGSRLTVL.

The chain employs TRBV4-1 and TRBJ1-4, with 8 bases identical to TRBD1. There are 15 residues in the CDR3. Trimming took 0 bases from V and 8 from J; bases not matched to a gene: 5. CDR1 and CDR2 from the germline V gene are MGHRA and YSYEKL. CDR3 DNA sequence: TGCGCCAGCAGCCAAGATCAGGGGGCACGCGAAAAACTGTTTTTT. Amino acids: CASSQDQGAREKLFF.

The chain links TRBV2 to TRBJ1-1, with D uncertain. V lost 1 base to trimming and J lost 8 bases, with 11 bases between them. This CDR3 is 13 amino acids long. Germline-derived CDR1 and CDR2 are SNHLY and FYNNEI. The CDR3 DNA follows: TGTGCCAGCAGTGAAGGGGAGATGAAAGAAGCTTTCTTT. Protein: CASSEGEMKEAFF.

Here the CDR3 DNA reads TGTGCCAGCAGCCCAATCCAGATGGCGGGGGGCACTGAAGCTTTCTTT. As protein: CASSPIQMAGGTEAFF. This chain connects TRBV3-1 (or the pseudogene TRBV3-2) to TRBJ1-1; D might be TRBD1 (5 bases). The length of the CDR3 is 16 residues. The germline V gene encodes CDR1 LGHDT and CDR2 YNNKEL (reference sequence). The V and J ends lost 4 bases and 4 bases respectively, with 19 bases between them.

CDR3 in amino acids: CASGGGLADTQYF. In nucleotides, the CDR3 is TGTGCCAGTGGAGGAGGGCTTGCAGATACGCAGTATTTT. The V and J genes are TRBV19 and TRBJ2-3, with D perhaps matching TRBD2 (6 bases). CDR3 length: 13 residues. Looked up from germline, CDR1 is LNHDA and CDR2 is SQIVND (reference sequence). V lost 8 bases to trimming and J lost 4 bases, with 13 bases between them.

A few counts support this clone. The CDR3 DNA is TGTGCCAGCAGTTTTCAGACTAATCCAACTAATGAAAAACTGTTTTTT. This encodes CASSFQTNPTNEKLFF. The J gene is TRBJ1-4, the V gene TRBV28; no firm D call. Trimming took 3 bases from V and 0 from J, leaving 11 bases between them. Germline CDR1 reads MDHEN; CDR2 reads SYDVKM. There are 16 residues in the CDR3.

The J gene is TRBJ1-2, the V gene TRBV24-1; 8 nucleotides match TRBD1. V dropped 4 bases and J dropped 8; count of bases not matched to a gene: 5. The CDR3 runs 13 residues. The V gene's germline CDR1 is KGHDR and CDR2 SFDVKD. DNA of the CDR3: TGTGCCACCAGTGAAGACAGGGGTGGCGGCTACACCTTC. The encoded protein is CATSEDRGGGYTF.

The genes are TRBV28 and TRBJ1-1; TRBD1 matches 10 bases. V lost 6 bases, J lost 5 bases, and 6 bases stayed unmatched. The germline V gene encodes CDR1 MDHEN and CDR2 SYDVKM. The CDR3 runs 14 residues. The CDR3 bases are TGTGCCAGCAGCCACAGACAGGGGGCGACTGAAGCTTTCTTT. Amino acids: CASSHRQGATEAFF.

The V and J genes are TRBV19 and TRBJ1-1; D gene uncertain. CDR3 length equals 14 residues. Germline V gene lookup returns CDR1 LNHDA and CDR2 SQIVND (reference sequence). V lost 1 base and J lost 0, with 6 bases in between. The CDR3: CASSIAAVNTEAFF. CDR3 bases: TGTGCCAGTAGTATAGCGGCGGTGAACACTGAAGCTTTCTTT.

This clone was counted a single time. The V and J genes are TRBV7-6 and TRBJ2-7; 9 bases match TRBD1. The CDR3 extends over 15 amino acids. Germline-derived CDR1 and CDR2 are SGHVS and FNYEAQ. V trimming: 0 bases; J trimming: 5 bases; junction bases outside the gene matches: 5. The CDR3 DNA follows: TGTGCCAGCAGCTTAGCGCGGGACAGGGTCCACGAGCAGTACTTC. The encoded protein is CASSLARDRVHEQYF.

This sequence joins TRBV5-6 and TRBJ2-5, with 12 bases that match TRBD1. In germline, CDR1 is SGHDT, CDR2 YYEEEE. V trimming: 4 bases; J trimming: 5 bases; junction bases outside the gene matches: 9. There are 16 residues in the CDR3. The CDR3 sequence is CASSLTGTGGLETQYF. Written as DNA, the CDR3 is TGTGCCAGCAGCCTTACCGGGACAGGGGGCTTGGAGACCCAGTACTTC.

This clone was counted a single time. The chain employs TRBV10-2 and TRBJ2-7, with D tentatively TRBD2 (5 bases). This CDR3 contains 13 residues. CDR1 is WSHSY and CDR2 is SAAADI in the germline V gene. Trimming stripped 6 bases from V and 1 base from J, with 10 bases between. CDR3 sequence reads: CASRADFSYEQYF. CDR3 coding DNA: TGCGCCAGCAGAGCGGACTTTTCCTACGAGCAGTACTTC.

The J gene is TRBJ2-1, the V gene TRBV2; D is ambiguous. Germline CDR1 SNHLY, CDR2 FYNNEI. Trimming left V 6 bases short and J 8 bases short, with 11 bases between. The CDR3 contains 12 residues. CDR3 residues: CASRPISDEQFF. CDR3 DNA sequence: TGTGCCAGCAGACCTATATCCGATGAGCAGTTCTTC.

This clone came up once. V and J are TRBV29-1 and TRBJ2-6, with TRBD1 as a possible D gene (5 bases). V was pared by 6 bases and J by 0 bases, with 30 bases between. This CDR3 contains 21 residues. CDR1 SQVTM and CDR2 ANQGSEA come from the germline V gene. DNA for the CDR3: TGCAGCGTCCCCGAATATCGGCTGGGGCAGGGTGGTTACTCTGGGGCCAACGTCCTGACTTTC. Translating it yields CSVPEYRLGQGGYSGANVLTF.

The chain carries TRBV5-1 and TRBJ2-3, with 7 nucleotides matching TRBD1. V gave up 2 bases and J gave up 2 bases; unmatched junction bases: 17. Germline V gene data show CDR1 as SGHRS and CDR2 as YFSETQ. This CDR3 spans 19 amino acids. CDR3 in amino acids: CASSFLGGQTALNTDTQYF. CDR3 nucleotides: TGCGCCAGCAGCTTCCTAGGGGGCCAGACTGCCCTGAACACAGATACGCAGTATTTT.

This clone was recorded once. The CDR3 sequence: CASSLAGDTEAFF. The CDR3 DNA sequence: TGTGCCAGCAGCTTAGCAGGGGACACTGAAGCTTTCTTT. The rearrangement links TRBV7-9 to TRBJ1-1; a weak D match, TRBD1 (5 bases). This CDR3 is built from 13 residues. Germline V gives CDR1 SEHNR, CDR2 FQNEAQ (reference sequence). V was clipped by 0 bases and J by 3 bases, with 5 bases between them.

This chain connects TRBV5-1 to TRBJ2-5; 12 positions match TRBD2. This CDR3 is 18 amino acids long. V trimming: 0 bases; J trimming: 5 bases; junction bases outside the gene matches: 11. The V gene's germline CDR1 is SGHRS and CDR2 YFSETQ. The CDR3 here is CASSLGLAGVWATETQYF. Here the CDR3 DNA reads TGCGCCAGCAGCTTGGGACTAGCGGGAGTTTGGGCTACGGAGACCCAGTACTTC.

A remark on this clone: Other nucleotide sequences from this sample produce the same CDR3. The chain uses TRBV7-2 and TRBJ2-7; 12 bases are shared with TRBD2. The junction had 2 bases not matched to a gene; V was cut back by 5 bases and J by 0 bases. Germline lookup yields CDR1 SGHTA and CDR2 FQGNSA. The CDR3 spans 15 residues. The CDR3 here is CASSLTSGGSYEQYF. The CDR3 nucleotides read TGTGCCAGCAGCCTGACTAGCGGGGGCTCCTACGAGCAGTACTTC. The variable domain in full, completed from reference TRBV7-2 and TRBJ2-7, reads GAGVSQSPSNKVTEKGKDVELRCDPISGHTALYWYRQSLGQGLEFLIYFQGNSAPDKSGLPSDRFSAERTGGSVSTLTIQRTQQEDSAVYLCASSLTSGGSYEQYFGPGTRLTVT.

The chain links TRBV6-6 to TRBJ1-1; TRBD1 matches at 9 bases. The trim removed 5 bases at V and 11 bases at J, leaving 9 bases unmatched. CDR3 length: 13 residues. Germline V lookup: CDR1 MNHNY, CDR2 SVGAGI (reference sequence). The CDR3 DNA sequence: TGTGCCAGCAGTACCGGACGACAGGGGGGGGCTTTCTTT. As protein: CASSTGRQGGAFF.

The V call is TRBV28, the J call TRBJ1-2; 7 nucleotides line up with TRBD1. The CDR3 consists of 16 residues. Trimming took 6 bases from V and 1 from J; bases not matched to a gene: 11. Germline loops: CDR1 MDHEN, CDR2 SYDVKM. The CDR3 is CASSPMGTANNYGYTF. The CDR3 nucleotides read TGTGCCAGCAGCCCTATGGGGACAGCAAATAACTATGGCTACACCTTC.

The V gene is TRBV5-1, the J gene TRBJ2-2, with 15 nucleotides matching TRBD2. V shed 0 bases and J 7 bases; nucleotides not matched to a gene: 7. Germline assignment: CDR1 SGHRS and CDR2 YFSETQ. The CDR3 totals 18 residues. The CDR3 here is CASSLGGLAGGPDGELFF. DNA of the CDR3: TGCGCCAGCAGCTTGGGAGGACTAGCGGGAGGGCCCGACGGGGAGCTGTTTTTT.

The gene calls are TRBV5-1 and TRBJ2-2, with 15 bases lining up with TRBD2. Germline V CDR1 and CDR2: SGHRS, YFSETQ. The CDR3 is made up of 18 amino acids. With 4 bases clipped from V and 4 bases from J, the junction kept 8 bases outside the gene matches. The CDR3 region has the DNA TGCGCCAGCAGCGGGGGACTAGCGGGAGGCGCGCTCACCGGGGAGCTGTTTTTT. Its translation: CASSGGLAGGALTGELFF.

The rearrangement joins TRBV6-1 to TRBJ2-2, with TRBD2 identical over 12 bases. This CDR3 has 17 amino acids. Germline loops: CDR1 MNHNS, CDR2 SASEGT. The V gene end was trimmed by 2 bases and the J gene end by 5 bases; junction bases not matched to a gene: 6. DNA for the CDR3: TGTGCCAGCAGTGAATGGGGACTAGCGGGCGGGACCGGGGAGCTGTTTTTT. It codes for CASSEWGLAGGTGELFF.

This chain uses TRBV7-3 with TRBJ2-5, with TRBD1 as a possible D gene (6 bases). CDR1 is SGHTA and CDR2 is FQGTGA in the germline V gene. Between the trimmed V and J ends, which lost 0 bases and 2 bases, there was a span of 10 bases. CDR3 length: 15 amino acids. The CDR3 DNA sequence: TGTGCCAGCAGCTTAACAGGGGGTTGGCAAGAGACCCAGTACTTC. Protein product: CASSLTGGWQETQYF. Full variable domain (rest looked up from reference TRBV7-3 and TRBJ2-5): GAGVSQTPSNKVTEKGKYVELRCDPISGHTALYWYRQSLGQGPEFLIYFQGTGAADDSGLPNDRFFAVRPEGSVSTLKIQRTERGDSAVYLCASSLTGGWQETQYFGPGTRLLVL.

The chain is built from TRBV4-1 and TRBJ1-1, with TRBD1 matching 8 bases. The CDR3 consists of 15 residues. V gave up 4 bases and J gave up 4 bases; unmatched junction bases: 8. The germline CDR1 and CDR2 sequences are MGHRA and YSYEKL. Here the CDR3 DNA reads TGCGCCAGCAGCCGTACACAGGGGGTTGGCACTGAAGCTTTCTTT. Its protein product is CASSRTQGVGTEAFF.

The rearrangement links TRBV9 to TRBJ2-1; 9 nucleotides align to TRBD1. After removal of 4 bases from V and 5 bases from J, the junction contained 10 bases not matched to a gene. The CDR3 sequence is 16 residues long. Germline CDR1 and CDR2: SGDLS and YYNGEE. CDR3 coding DNA: TGTGCCAGCAGCTCCTCCGGGACAGGGCCCCACAATGAGCAGTTCTTC. This translates into CASSSSGTGPHNEQFF.

The rearrangement uses TRBV10-1 and TRBJ2-3; 9 bases match TRBD2. With 4 bases clipped from V and 0 bases from J, the junction kept 5 bases outside the gene matches. Germline V gives CDR1 WNHNN, CDR2 SYGVQD (reference sequence). The CDR3 is made up of 16 amino acids. The CDR3 nucleotides read TGCGCCAGCAGTGCCGGACTAGCGCCTAGCACAGATACGCAGTATTTT. Protein: CASSAGLAPSTDTQYF.